A single sample is the source of the 15 T cell receptor beta chains below, sequenced in a study of blood T cell repertoires in COVID-19. Here immunoSEQ multiplex PCR was the method, and the copy in TCRdb shows in-frame clones only, minus some. The data hold roughly 180,000 clones, with roughly 85% observed a single time. Sequenced sample: peripheral blood. The receptors derive from a woman aged 55-69 years with acute or convalescent COVID-19.

This clone has a handful of counts. V usage is TRBV18 and J usage is TRBJ1-2; D perhaps matches TRBD1 (5 bases). Per the germline V gene, CDR1 is KGHSH and CDR2 is LQKENI. The ends were cut back, 1 base at V and 3 bases at J, with 12 bases in the middle. CDR3 size: 15 residues. The CDR3 bases are TGTGCCAGCTCACCACGTCCACAGGCGGACTATGGCTACACCTTC. Translation gives CASSPRPQADYGYTF.

This clone was observed a handful of times. Germline and junction disagree at one end, which may indicate a read error. The rearrangement joins TRBV7-7 to TRBJ2-2; D is perhaps TRBD1 (5 bases). The CDR3 is made up of 15 amino acids. Germline V gene sequence: CDR1 SSHAT, CDR2 FNYEAQ (reference sequence). The CDR3: CASSLGDSYTGELFF. The DNA for the CDR3 is TGTGCTAGCAGCTTAGGCGACAGCTACACCGGGGAGCTGTTTTTT. Together with reference TRBV7-7 and TRBJ2-2, the CDR3 gives the full variable domain: GAGVSQSPRYKVTKRGQDVTLRCDPISSHATLYWYQQALGQGPEFLTYFNYEAQPDKSGLPSDRFSAERPEGSISTLTIQRTEQRDSAMYRCASSLGDSYTGELFFGEGSRLTVL.

The CDR3 is CASSWDRVATNEKLFF. The CDR3 region has the DNA TGTGCCAGCAGTTGGGACAGGGTGGCAACTAATGAAAAACTGTTTTTT. The J gene is TRBJ1-4, the V gene TRBV7-9, with 9 bases matching TRBD1. Germline-derived CDR1 and CDR2 are SEHNR and FQNEAQ (reference sequence). The CDR3 runs to 16 residues. The V gene end was trimmed by 6 bases and the J gene end by 0 bases; junction bases not matched to a gene: 5.

The chain has TRBV9 and TRBJ1-3; 8 bases are shared with TRBD1. Germline-derived CDR1 and CDR2 are SGDLS and YYNGEE. The CDR3 has 16 amino acids. The junction had 5 bases not matched to a gene; V was cut back by 3 bases and J by 0 bases. CDR3 sequence reads: CASSAGQGSSGNTIYF. The CDR3 DNA reads as TGTGCCAGCAGCGCAGGACAGGGATCCTCTGGAAACACCATATATTTT.

CDR3 amino acids: CASRPSGTVYGYTF. CDR3 DNA: TGTGCCAGCAGACCATCCGGGACAGTCTATGGCTACACCTTC. V usage is TRBV3-1 (or the pseudogene TRBV3-2) and J usage is TRBJ1-2; 7 nucleotides align to TRBD1. With 6 bases clipped from V and 4 bases from J, the junction kept 8 bases outside the gene matches. The CDR3 length is 14 residues. CDR1 and CDR2 (germline): LGHDT, YNNKEL (reference sequence).

The chain employs TRBV6-5 and TRBJ2-7; D possibly corresponds to TRBD2 (6 bases). CDR1 and CDR2 from the germline V gene are MNHEY and SVGAGI. Trimming took 2 bases from V and 2 from J, leaving 13 bases between them. The CDR3 covers 15 residues. CDR3 residues: CASSYELAAPYEQYF. In DNA, the CDR3 is TGTGCCAGCAGTTACGAGTTAGCGGCCCCCTACGAGCAGTACTTC.

A single count supports this clone. The genes are TRBV27 and TRBJ1-1, with D maybe TRBD1 (6 bases). The CDR3 is 15 residues long. V lost 4 bases and J 0 bases, leaving 12 bases between the germline ends. Germline V gives CDR1 MNHEY, CDR2 SMNVEV (reference sequence). The CDR3 DNA is TGTGCCAGCAGTTCCCGGACAGCCATGAACACTGAAGCTTTCTTT. Its translation is CASSSRTAMNTEAFF.

This clone was detected only once. The chain employs TRBV27 and TRBJ2-7; D is perhaps TRBD2 (5 bases). V was clipped by 1 base and J by 7 bases, with 11 bases between them. Looked up from germline, CDR1 is MNHEY and CDR2 is SMNVEV (reference sequence). This CDR3 is built from 13 residues. CDR3 nucleotide sequence: TGTGCCAGCAGTTTATATAGGAGCGGAGAGCAGTACTTC. The encoded protein is CASSLYRSGEQYF.

This chain links TRBV27 with TRBJ2-5; weak D call: TRBD1 (5 bases). Germline V lookup: CDR1 MNHEY, CDR2 SMNVEV (reference sequence). Trimming pared 4 bases from V and 2 bases from J, leaving 11 bases between. This CDR3 contains 14 residues. The CDR3 here is CASSWSRGQETQYF. As DNA, the CDR3 is TGTGCCAGCAGTTGGAGTAGGGGACAAGAGACCCAGTACTTC.

This clone was picked up one time. The CDR3 DNA is TGTGCCAGCAGCCAATTCCTAGCGGGAGGACCACCCGCCGAGCAGTACTTC. This gives the protein CASSQFLAGGPPAEQYF. V is TRBV14 and J is TRBJ2-7; 11 bases align to TRBD2. CDR3 length equals 17 residues. V lost 2 bases, J lost 6 bases, and 12 bases stayed unmatched. Per the germline V gene, CDR1 is SGHDN and CDR2 is FVKESK.

This clone showed up just once. The CDR3 region is CASSLRGNTDTQYF. In nucleotides, the CDR3 is TGTGCCAGCAGCTTAAGGGGGAACACAGATACGCAGTATTTT. The V gene is TRBV7-2, the J gene TRBJ2-3; a possible D gene is TRBD1 (6 bases). The germline gives CDR1 SGHTA, CDR2 FQGNSA. This CDR3 is 14 amino acids long. V gave up 2 bases and J gave up 2 bases, with 8 bases separating them.

The V and J genes are TRBV5-1 and TRBJ1-2; D is possibly TRBD1 (5 bases). The CDR3 length is 14 residues. Trimming stripped 3 bases from V and 8 bases from J, with 17 bases between. The germline V gene has CDR1 SGHRS and CDR2 YFSETQ. The CDR3 DNA follows: TGCGCCAGCAGCTCCCTCGGGGGGGAGTTCGGCTACACCTTC. It yields the protein CASSSLGGEFGYTF.

The rearrangement links TRBV18 to TRBJ2-7; D is possibly TRBD2 (5 bases). Deletions cut 3 bases from V and 3 bases from J, with 9 bases between. CDR1 is KGHSH, CDR2 LQKENI, per germline. The CDR3 runs 13 residues. The CDR3 coding sequence is TGTGCCAGCTCACCGTCTCGGGACTACGAGCAGTACTTC. Protein: CASSPSRDYEQYF.

J is TRBJ2-3 and V is TRBV18, with TRBD2 matching over 10 bases. This CDR3 spans 15 amino acids. From germline, CDR1 is KGHSH and CDR2 LQKENI. The ends lost 3 bases at V and 0 bases at J; junction bases unmatched: 0. This CDR3 is CASSPTSGSTDTQYF. DNA for the CDR3: TGTGCCAGCTCACCGACTAGCGGGAGCACAGATACGCAGTATTTT.

This clone has only one observation. V is TRBV24-1 and J is TRBJ1-2, with D possibly TRBD1 on 6 matching bases. This CDR3 spans 12 amino acids. The germline gives CDR1 KGHDR, CDR2 SFDVKD. The V gene lost 9 bases and the J gene lost 8 bases, with 15 bases spanning the gap. CDR3 sequence: CATRGGAGGYTF. The CDR3 DNA sequence: TGTGCCACCCGTGGGGGCGCGGGAGGCTACACCTTC.